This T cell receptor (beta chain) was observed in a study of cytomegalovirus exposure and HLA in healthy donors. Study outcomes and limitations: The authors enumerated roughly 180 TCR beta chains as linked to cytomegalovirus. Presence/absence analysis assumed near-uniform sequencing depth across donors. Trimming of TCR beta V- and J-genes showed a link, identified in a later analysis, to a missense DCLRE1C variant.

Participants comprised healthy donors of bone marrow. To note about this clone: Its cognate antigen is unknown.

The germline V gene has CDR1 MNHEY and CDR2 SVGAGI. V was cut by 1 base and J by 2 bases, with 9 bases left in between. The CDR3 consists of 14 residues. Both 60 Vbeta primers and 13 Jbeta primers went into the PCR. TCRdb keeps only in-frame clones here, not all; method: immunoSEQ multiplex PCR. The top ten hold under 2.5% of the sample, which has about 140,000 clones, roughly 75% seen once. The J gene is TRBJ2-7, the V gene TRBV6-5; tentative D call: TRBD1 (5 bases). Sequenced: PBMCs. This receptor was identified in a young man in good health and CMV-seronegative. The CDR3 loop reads CASSYYQGTYEQYF. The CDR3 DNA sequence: TGTGCCAGCAGTTACTACCAGGGAACCTACGAGCAGTACTTC.